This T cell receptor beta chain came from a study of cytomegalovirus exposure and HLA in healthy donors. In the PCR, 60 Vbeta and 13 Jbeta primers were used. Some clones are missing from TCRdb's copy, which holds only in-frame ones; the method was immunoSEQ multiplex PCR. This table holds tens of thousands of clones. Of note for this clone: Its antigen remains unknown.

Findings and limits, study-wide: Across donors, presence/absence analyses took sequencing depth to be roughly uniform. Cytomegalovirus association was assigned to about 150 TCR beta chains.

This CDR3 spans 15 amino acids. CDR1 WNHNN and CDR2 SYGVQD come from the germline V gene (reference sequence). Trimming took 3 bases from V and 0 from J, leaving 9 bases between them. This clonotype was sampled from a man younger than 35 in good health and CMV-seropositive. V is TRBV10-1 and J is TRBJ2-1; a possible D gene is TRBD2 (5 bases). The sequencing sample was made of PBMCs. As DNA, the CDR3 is TGCGCCAGCAGTGACGGCGGGCCCTCCTACAATGAGCAGTTCTTC. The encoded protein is CASSDGGPSYNEQFF.